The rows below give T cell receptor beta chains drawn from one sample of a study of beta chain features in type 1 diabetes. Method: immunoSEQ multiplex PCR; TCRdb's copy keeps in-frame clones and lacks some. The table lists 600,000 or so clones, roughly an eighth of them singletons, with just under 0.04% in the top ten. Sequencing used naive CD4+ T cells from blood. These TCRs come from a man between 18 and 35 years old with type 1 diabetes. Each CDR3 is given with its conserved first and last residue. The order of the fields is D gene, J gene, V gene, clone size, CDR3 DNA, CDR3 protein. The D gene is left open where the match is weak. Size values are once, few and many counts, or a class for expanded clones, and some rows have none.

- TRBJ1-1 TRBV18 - TGTGCCAGCTCACCAGTTGTTATGGGGCTGGGCACTGAAGCTTTCTTT CASSPVVMGLGTEAFF
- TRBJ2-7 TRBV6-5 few TGTGCCAGCAGTTACTCGATTGTGGGATATGCTTACGAGCAGTACTTC CASSYSIVGYAYEQYF
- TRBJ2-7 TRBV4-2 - TGTGCCAGCAGCCTAGAATCGGGGGTGCAGTACTTC CASSLESGVQYF
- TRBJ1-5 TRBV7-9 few TGTGCCAGCAGCCGAGGGGAATGGAATCAGCCCCAGCATTTT CASSRGEWNQPQHF
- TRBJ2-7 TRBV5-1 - TGCGCCAGCAGCTCGCCCCGGGGAAGCTACGAGCAGTACTTC CASSSPRGSYEQYF
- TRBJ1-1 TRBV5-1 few TGCGCCAGCAGCTTACCGACAGGGAACACTGAAGCTTTCTTT CASSLPTGNTEAFF
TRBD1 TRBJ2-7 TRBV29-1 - TGCAGCGTAGACGTTACAGGGGGGCAGTACTTC CSVDVTGGQYF
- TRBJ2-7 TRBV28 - TGTGCCAGCAGTGTACCACCTGACGAGCAGTACTTC CASSVPPDEQYF
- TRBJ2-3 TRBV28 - TGTGCCAGCAGGCCCCCAGGCGGAGATACGCAGTATTTT CASRPPGGDTQYF
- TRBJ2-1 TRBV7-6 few TGTGCCAGCAGCTCCGGCCCTTTGAACTACAATGAGCAGTTCTTC CASSSGPLNYNEQFF
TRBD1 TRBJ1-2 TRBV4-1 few TGCGCCAGCAGCCTACAATGGACAGGGGGACTCTATGGCTACACCTTC CASSLQWTGGLYGYTF
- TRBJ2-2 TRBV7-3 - TGTGCCAGCAGCTTAACTAGGGACAACACCGGGGAGCTGTTTTTT CASSLTRDNTGELFF
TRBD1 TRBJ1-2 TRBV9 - TGTGCCAGCAGCGTAGCTACAGGGGCCGCTCCCTACACCTTC CASSVATGAAPYTF
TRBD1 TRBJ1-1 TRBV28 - TGTGCCAGCAGTTCCGGGACAGCAGTGAACACTGAAGCTTTCTTT CASSSGTAVNTEAFF
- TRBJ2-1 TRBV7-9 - TGTGCCAGCAGCTTAGCGGAGGTTTGGGGAGTCTTC CASSLAEVWGVF
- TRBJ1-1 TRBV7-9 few TGTGCCAGCAGCTCAACTCCGGGACAAGACACTGAAGCTTTCTTT CASSSTPGQDTEAFF
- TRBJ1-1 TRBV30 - TGTGCCTCACGACCGGCCCAGATTTTT CASRPAQIF
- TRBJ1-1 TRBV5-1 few TGCGCCAGCAGTCAGGTGGGGCCAGGGGACACTGAAGCTTTCTTT CASSQVGPGDTEAFF
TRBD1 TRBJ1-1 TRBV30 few TGTGCCTGGGGGGACAGACACACTGAAGCTTTCTTT CAWGDRHTEAFF
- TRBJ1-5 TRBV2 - TGTGCCAGCCATGGGGGAGGAGATAGCAATCAGCCCCAGCATTTT CASHGGGDSNQPQHF
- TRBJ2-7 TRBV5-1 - TGCGCCAGCAGCCCCCCCGGGACCACCTACGAGCAGTACTTC CASSPPGTTYEQYF
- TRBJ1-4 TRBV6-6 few TGTGCCAGCAGGCTGCGGGACATCTCTAATGAAAAACTGTTTTTT CASRLRDISNEKLFF
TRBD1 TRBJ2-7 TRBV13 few TGTGCCAGCAGCATAAGGGACAGGGGGATCTCCTACGAGCAGTACTTC CASSIRDRGISYEQYF
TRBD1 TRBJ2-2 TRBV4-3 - TGCGCCAGCAGCCAACAGGGGGCCCAGAACACCGGGGAGCTGTTTTTT CASSQQGAQNTGELFF
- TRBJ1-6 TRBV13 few TGTGCCAGCAGCCTCACTTTGGCTGGATCACCCCTCCACTTT CASSLTLAGSPLHF
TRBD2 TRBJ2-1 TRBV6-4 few TGTGCCAGCAGTCTAACTAGCGGATCCTACAATGAGCAGTTCTTC CASSLTSGSYNEQFF
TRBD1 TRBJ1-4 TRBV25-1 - TGTGCCAGCCAGACAGGGGGTAATGAAAAACTGTTTTTT CASQTGGNEKLFF
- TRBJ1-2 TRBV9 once TGTGCCAGCAGCGGAGTTTTTGGGACTCTTAACGGCTACACCTTC CASSGVFGTLNGYTF
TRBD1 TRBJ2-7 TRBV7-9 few TGTGCCAGCAGCTGGGACAGGGGAAGCGACGAGCAGTACTTC CASSWDRGSDEQYF
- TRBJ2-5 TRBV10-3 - TGTGCCACCACAGAGGGATTACAACAAGAGACCCAGTACTTC CATTEGLQQETQYF
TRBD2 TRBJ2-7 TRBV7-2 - TGTGCCAGCAGCCGAACCACTCTAGCGGGGGGGCCCGGGGAGCAGTACTTC CASSRTTLAGGPGEQYF
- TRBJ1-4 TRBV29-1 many TGCAGCGTTGTACCGAAACCTCAACATGAAAAACTGTTTTTT CSVVPKPQHEKLFF
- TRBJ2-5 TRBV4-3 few TGCGCCAGCAGCCAAGATGCACAGCCGAAGAGGACCCAGTACTTC CASSQDAQPKRTQYF
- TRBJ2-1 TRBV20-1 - TGCAGTGCTAAGGGAAATGAGCAGTTCTTC CSAKGNEQFF
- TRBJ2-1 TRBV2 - TGTGCCAGCTCCTCCCTACGGGGTAGTACCAGTGAGCAGTTCTTC CASSSLRGSTSEQFF
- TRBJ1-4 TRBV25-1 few TGTGCCAGTACTACGACGGTCGGGGCAACTAATGAAAAACTGTTTTTT CASTTTVGATNEKLFF
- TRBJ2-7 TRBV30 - TGTGCCTGGAGTGGCGACAGTTCCTACGAGCAGTACTTC CAWSGDSSYEQYF
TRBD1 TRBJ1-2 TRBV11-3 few TGTGCCAGCAGAGCATCACAGGGGGACCATGGCTACACCTTC CASRASQGDHGYTF
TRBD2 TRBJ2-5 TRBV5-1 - TGCGCCAGCAGCTTGGGCGGGAGGCTCCAAGAGACCCAGTACTTC CASSLGGRLQETQYF
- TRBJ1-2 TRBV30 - TGTGCCTGGGAGCCAAGGGATCACTATGGCTACACCTTC CAWEPRDHYGYTF
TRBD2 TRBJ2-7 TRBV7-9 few TGTGCCAGCAGCCGTGCTGGGGACTACTCCTACGAGCAGTACTTC CASSRAGDYSYEQYF
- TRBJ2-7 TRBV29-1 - TGCAGCGCTGAAGAGGGTCGCGGTGGCGAGCAGTACTTC CSAEEGRGGEQYF
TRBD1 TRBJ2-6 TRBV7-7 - TGTGCTAGCAGCCAGGACAGGGCTGGGGCCAACGTCCTGACTTTC CASSQDRAGANVLTF
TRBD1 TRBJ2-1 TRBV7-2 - TGTGCCACCCGTCGGACAGGGAGTCCTGGCAATGAGCAGTTCTTC CATRRTGSPGNEQFF
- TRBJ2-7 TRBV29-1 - TGCAGCGTTAAGGGTATTTACTACGAGCAGTACTTC CSVKGIYYEQYF
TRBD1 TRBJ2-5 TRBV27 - TGTGCCAGCAGTCCGGGGACAGGGGTATCGAGAGAGACCCAGTACTTC CASSPGTGVSRETQYF
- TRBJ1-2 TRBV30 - TGTGCCTGGAGTGCCCCCCACGGGGGGCGCGATGGCTACACCTTC CAWSAPHGGRDGYTF
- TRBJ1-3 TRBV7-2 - TGTGCCAGCAGCTTAGAGGCAGCTGGAAACACCATATATTTT CASSLEAAGNTIYF
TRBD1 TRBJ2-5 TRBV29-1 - TGCAGCGTTGAAGATCCGGGACAGGGGGAAGCGGAGACCCAGTACTTC CSVEDPGQGEAETQYF
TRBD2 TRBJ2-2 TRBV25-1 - TGTGCCAGCAGTGTACTAGCGGGATTTACCGGGGAGCTGTTTTTT CASSVLAGFTGELFF